The T cell receptor beta chain described here comes from a study of cytomegalovirus exposure and HLA in healthy donors. Overall study findings and caveats: There were several of the most significant clusters that appeared linked to common viral pathogens in a later analysis. In an earlier analysis, productive rearrangement rates for most beta V segments clustered near 87% or 30%.

For this clone: Its specificity is unknown.

PCR employed 60 Vbeta and 13 Jbeta primers. Produced via immunoSEQ multiplex PCR; TCRdb's table is partial and in-frame only. The sample has some 100,000 clones, 75% to 85% seen once. CDR1 and CDR2 (germline): SNHLY, FYNNEI. The V segment lost 3 bases and the J segment 2 bases; nucleotides outside the gene matches: 9. There are 17 residues in the CDR3. Healthy bone marrow donors made up the donors. This TCR came from a young woman in good health and CMV-seronegative. The chain employs TRBV2 and TRBJ2-3, with TRBD2 identical over 9 bases. Material: PBMCs. CDR3 sequence reads: CASSDRLAGFNTDTQYF. Here the CDR3 DNA reads TGTGCCAGCAGTGATAGGCTAGCGGGGTTCAACACAGATACGCAGTATTTT.